Here is one T cell receptor beta chain with its context. The target antigen is unknown. V was trimmed by 10 bases and J by 0 bases, leaving 16 bases between them. The CDR3 is 14 amino acids. The germline V gene has CDR1 MNHNS and CDR2 SASEGT. This record belongs to a study of identical twins. TCRdb ran MiXCR on the 5' RACE reads and lists one entry per CDR3 protein. The sample consists of 1.5 million or so distinct CDR3 sequences, about 31% of them appearing once. Study observations and caveats: An excess of low generation probability was shown by twin-shared out-of-frame alpha sequences. Out-of-frame beta sequences exhibited a weaker degree of excess twin sharing.

V gene TRBV6-1 combines with J gene TRBJ2-7; D uncertain. Specimen: cord blood. This sequence originates from a newborn girl in good health. The CDR3 region has the DNA TGTGCCAACAAAAATTGGGCCAGCTCCTACGAGCAGTACTTC. Its protein product is CANKNWASSYEQYF.